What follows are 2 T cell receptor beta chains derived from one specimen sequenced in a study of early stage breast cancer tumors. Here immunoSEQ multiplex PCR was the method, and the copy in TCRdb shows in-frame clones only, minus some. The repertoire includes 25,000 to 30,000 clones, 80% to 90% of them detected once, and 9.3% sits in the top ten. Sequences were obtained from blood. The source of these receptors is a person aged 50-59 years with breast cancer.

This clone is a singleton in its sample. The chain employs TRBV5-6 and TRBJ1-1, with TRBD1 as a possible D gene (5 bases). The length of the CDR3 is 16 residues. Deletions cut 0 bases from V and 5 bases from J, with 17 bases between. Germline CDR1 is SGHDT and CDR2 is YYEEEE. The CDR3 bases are TGTGCCAGCAGCTTGGCAGGGATAGGGACTGTGACTGAAGCTTTCTTT. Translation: CASSLAGIGTVTEAFF.

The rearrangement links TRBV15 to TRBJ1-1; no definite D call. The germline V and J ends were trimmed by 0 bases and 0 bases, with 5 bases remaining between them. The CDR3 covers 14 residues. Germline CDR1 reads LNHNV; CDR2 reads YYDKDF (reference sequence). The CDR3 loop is CATSRDLLNTEAFF. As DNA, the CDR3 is TGTGCCACCAGCAGAGATCTGCTGAACACTGAAGCTTTCTTT.